This T cell receptor beta chain was documented in a study of blood T cell repertoires in COVID-19. Study in general: T cells, B-cell-depleted T cells, or PBMCs supplied cDNA or gDNA.

As originally analysed: From reference gene primer amplification, estimates of nucleated cell counts were derived. Measured with immunoSEQ multiplex PCR; TCRdb has only the in-frame clones, and not every one. The DNA was the basis for D and trimming; V, J and clone size are from that table. This sample has about 240,000 clones, with around 90% found just once. Which cohort a participant joined came from the clinical history participants gave. CDR1 is SGHAT and CDR2 is FQNNGV in the germline V gene. With 4 bases clipped from V and 3 bases from J, the junction kept 6 bases outside the gene matches. CDR3 size: 14 residues.

The clonotype was recovered from a woman in her twenties or thirties with acute COVID-19. The rearrangement joins TRBV11-2 to TRBJ2-7; 7 bases fit TRBD1. Sample: PBMCs or T cells enriched from blood (not recorded which). The CDR3 loop is CASSSTTGSYEQYF. DNA for the CDR3: TGTGCCAGCAGCTCAACGACAGGGAGCTACGAGCAGTACTTC.